This T cell receptor (beta chain) is from a study of shared clonotypes between healthy human individuals. Regarding the study as a whole: Investigators collected only blood, and repertoires in tissues likely differ.

The V end lost 2 bases, the J end lost 2 bases, and 8 bases lay between the germline ends. The CDR3 spans 14 residues. Germline lookup yields CDR1 SGHTA and CDR2 FQGNSA. Comment on this clone: Its antigen is not known.

In the study's own analysis: ImmunoSEQ output held junction-only sequences without quality scores, so filtering differed. Data came from immunoSEQ multiplex PCR; TCRdb stores just in-frame clones and leaves some out. That table is the source of V, J and clone size, and D and trimming were worked out from the DNA. Among hundreds of thousands of clones listed, roughly 73% were seen once. The chain combines TRBV7-2 with TRBJ2-3; a possible D gene is TRBD2 (6 bases). The clonotype comes from a woman in her thirties in good health. Sequenced material: memory CD4+ T cells sorted from blood. Described subset: CD45RA-negative fraction. The CDR3 sequence: CASSLWEATDTQYF. The CDR3 DNA reads TGTGCCAGCAGCTTATGGGAGGCCACAGATACGCAGTATTTT.